A single sample gave rise to the 28 T cell receptor beta chains below, sequenced in a study of cytomegalovirus exposure and HLA in healthy donors. It was with 60 Vbeta and 13 Jbeta primers that the PCR ran. Profiled with immunoSEQ multiplex PCR; TCRdb holds only in-frame clones, not every one. The sample shows roughly 150,000 clones, 80% to 85% of them seen only once. Sequenced: PBMCs. These receptor sequences come from a male donor in good health and CMV-seropositive.

The genes are TRBV5-1 and TRBJ2-7, with TRBD1 matching over 11 bases. Germline trimming cut 2 bases from V and 6 bases from J; bases unmatched to any gene: 4. This CDR3 has 14 residues. Germline V gene lookup returns CDR1 SGHRS and CDR2 YFSETQ. CDR3 nucleotides: TGCGCCAGCAGCTTCGGGACAGGGGGGCCCGAGCAGTACTTC. Its protein is CASSFGTGGPEQYF. Drawing the rest from reference TRBV5-1 and TRBJ2-7, the complete variable domain is KAGVTQTPRYLIKTRGQQVTLSCSPISGHRSVSWYQQTPGQGLQFLFEYFSETQRNKGNFPGRFSGRQFSNSRSEMNVSTLELGDSALYLCASSFGTGGPEQYFGPGTRLTVT.

The chain has TRBV12-2 and TRBJ2-1; no check of the table's D call, TRBD2, against the DNA was made. TRBV12-2 is marked as a pseudogene. This CDR3 has 16 residues. CDR3 nucleotides: TGTGCAAGTCGTCCTCCGGGACTAGCGTTGAACAATGAGCAGTTCTTC. This translates into CASRPPGLALNNEQFF.

The chain is built from TRBV7-2 and TRBJ1-2; D is perhaps TRBD1 (6 bases). The CDR3 has 14 amino acids. V was shortened by 1 base and J by 1 base, with 7 bases between the two germline ends. Germline-derived CDR1 and CDR2 are SGHTA and FQGNSA. CDR3 sequence (DNA): TGTGCCAGCAGCTTAGTAGGGGGTAACTATGGCTACACCTTC. It encodes CASSLVGGNYGYTF.

The chain couples TRBV5-4 to TRBJ2-2, with 16 bases identical to TRBD2. V dropped 3 bases and J dropped 6; count of bases not matched to a gene: 2. Germline V gives CDR1 SGHNT, CDR2 YYREEE (reference sequence). CDR3 length equals 16 residues. The DNA of the CDR3 is TGTGCCAGCAGCTCGGGACTAGCGGGGGGGCCCGGGGAGCTGTTTTTT. Protein sequence: CASSSGLAGGPGELFF.

The chain joins TRBV18 to TRBJ1-2; no clear D gene. Germline V gene sequence: CDR1 KGHSH, CDR2 LQKENI. The germline V and J ends were trimmed by 3 bases and 6 bases, with 8 bases remaining between them. This CDR3 comprises 12 residues. This CDR3 is CASSPQYDGYTF. Written as DNA, the CDR3 is TGTGCCAGCTCACCCCAGTACGATGGCTACACCTTC. Full variable domain (missing parts from reference TRBV18 and TRBJ1-2): NAGVMQNPRHLVRRRGQEARLRCSPMKGHSHVYWYRQLPEEGLKFMVYLQKENIIDESGMPKERFSAEFPKEGPSILRIQQVVRGDSAAYFCASSPQYDGYTFGSGTRLTVV.

In its sample, this clone was seen once. In DNA form, the CDR3 reads TGCGCCAGCAGCACCCGGGGACAGGGGAGTGAAAAACTGTTTTTT. Its protein is CASSTRGQGSEKLFF. V gene TRBV5-1 combines with J gene TRBJ1-4; 10 bases are a match to TRBD1. Losses at the gene ends were 4 bases for V and 7 bases for J; bases not matched to a gene: 7. Per germline, CDR1 SGHRS and CDR2 YFSETQ. The CDR3 sequence is 15 residues long.

This chain joins TRBV30 and TRBJ2-1; tentatively, D is TRBD2 (5 bases). Trimming took 5 bases from V and 8 from J, leaving 13 bases between them. Germline V CDR1 and CDR2: GTSNPN, SVGIG (reference sequence). The CDR3 length is 12 residues. The CDR3: CAWRGFGDEQFF. For the CDR3, the DNA is TGTGCCTGGCGGGGATTTGGGGATGAGCAGTTCTTC.

The CDR3, as DNA: TGTGCCAGCAGCTTAGTAACAGCCTTAGGCTACACCTTC. Protein product: CASSLVTALGYTF. The chain carries TRBV7-2 and TRBJ1-2; D is ambiguous. V gave up 1 base and J gave up 8 bases, with 11 bases separating them. The CDR3 has 13 amino acids. Germline-derived CDR1 and CDR2 are SGHTA and FQGNSA.

V usage is TRBV19 and J usage is TRBJ1-1; 7 bases align to TRBD1. The CDR3 spans 14 residues. V shed 2 bases and J 11 bases; nucleotides not matched to a gene: 11. The germline gives CDR1 LNHDA, CDR2 SQIVND (reference sequence). This CDR3 reads CASSIPQGDVRAFF. The CDR3 nucleotides read TGTGCCAGTAGTATACCTCAGGGGGACGTCCGGGCTTTCTTT.

V usage is TRBV9 and J usage is TRBJ2-1, with TRBD2 matching 7 bases. The CDR3 is 13 amino acids. From germline, CDR1 is SGDLS and CDR2 YYNGEE. V gave up 1 base and J gave up 10 bases; unmatched junction bases: 5. The CDR3 reads CASSVSSGGEQFF. CDR3 DNA: TGTGCCAGCAGCGTATCTTCGGGGGGAGAGCAGTTCTTC.

This clone was seen repeatedly, ten times or more. V and J are TRBV9 and TRBJ2-3; 7 bases line up with TRBD2. V dropped 6 bases and J dropped 2; count of bases not matched to a gene: 6. Germline values: CDR1 SGDLS, CDR2 YYNGEE. The CDR3 sequence is 14 residues long. The DNA of the CDR3 is TGTGCCAGCACCTGGGACTACAACACAGATACGCAGTATTTT. Translated: CASTWDYNTDTQYF.

A few counts support this clone. The rearrangement joins TRBV7-9 to TRBJ2-5, with 8 bases matching TRBD2. The CDR3 is 15 amino acids. CDR1 and CDR2 (germline): SEHNR, FQNEAQ (reference sequence). V gave up 5 bases and J gave up 7 bases; unmatched junction bases: 12. CDR3 DNA: TGTGCCAGCAGCAGATCAGCGGGGGAAGCGGGGACCCAGTACTTC. Its translation is CASSRSAGEAGTQYF.

This clone showed up just once. The chain combines TRBV30 with TRBJ1-2, with D tentatively TRBD1 (5 bases). V dropped 1 base and J dropped 1 base, with 10 bases sitting between them. The germline CDR1 and CDR2 sequences are GTSNPN and SVGIG (reference sequence). The CDR3 has 14 residues. In DNA, the CDR3 is TGTGCCTGGAGTGGGCACAGGCTTAACTATGGCTACACCTTC. Translated, it gives CAWSGHRLNYGYTF.

V usage is TRBV5-4 and J usage is TRBJ2-6; 8 bases line up with TRBD2. Germline-derived CDR1 and CDR2 are SGHNT and YYREEE (reference sequence). J lost 0 bases, V lost 2 bases, and 7 bases had no gene match. CDR3 length: 18 amino acids. In DNA form, the CDR3 reads TGTGCCAGCAGCTTCGGCGGGGGGCTCTCCTCTGGGGCCAACGTCCTGACTTTC. It specifies CASSFGGGLSSGANVLTF.

This clone was seen only a few times. This rearrangement joins TRBV10-3 to TRBJ2-3, with a weak D call TRBD2 (6 bases). Germline CDR1 and CDR2: ENHRY and SYGVKD. The CDR3 runs 16 residues. The V end was cut by 6 bases, the J end by 4 bases, with 20 bases between. The CDR3: CAISAWVAARADTQYF. In nucleotides, the CDR3 is TGTGCCATCAGCGCCTGGGTAGCGGCCCGCGCAGATACGCAGTATTTT.

V is TRBV9 and J is TRBJ1-2, with 9 bases that match TRBD1. CDR3 length: 15 residues. The ends lost 2 bases at V and 4 bases at J; junction bases unmatched: 6. Germline loops: CDR1 SGDLS, CDR2 YYNGEE. CDR3 sequence reads: CASSVEGQGGYGYTF. DNA of the CDR3: TGTGCCAGCAGCGTGGAGGGACAGGGAGGCTATGGCTACACCTTC.

V gene TRBV5-8 combines with J gene TRBJ1-6; the match to TRBD1 covers 7 bases. The CDR3 has 16 residues. CDR1 is SGHTS, CDR2 YDEGEE, per germline. After removal of 0 bases from V and 6 bases from J, the junction contained 6 bases not matched to a gene. CDR3 amino acids: CASSLVQGVTNSPLHF. The CDR3 DNA is TGTGCCAGCAGCTTGGTGCAGGGGGTGACTAATTCACCCCTCCACTTT.

This chain uses TRBV5-4 with TRBJ2-2, with 8 bases identical to TRBD1. The germline CDR1 and CDR2 sequences are SGHNT and YYREEE (reference sequence). The trim removed 0 bases at V and 6 bases at J, leaving 7 bases unmatched. The CDR3 runs 16 residues. Here the CDR3 reads CASSLGQGLGSGELFF. The CDR3 DNA sequence: TGTGCCAGCAGCTTGGGACAGGGGCTGGGATCCGGGGAGCTGTTTTTT.

The J gene is TRBJ1-2, the V gene TRBV7-9; 8 bases line up with TRBD1. The junction had 5 bases not matched to a gene; V was cut back by 1 base and J by 1 base. CDR1 is SEHNR, CDR2 FQNEAQ, per germline (reference sequence). This CDR3 spans 16 amino acids. The CDR3 DNA sequence: TGTGCCAGCAGCTTAGATGGGACAGGTTTTAACTATGGCTACACCTTC. Its protein is CASSLDGTGFNYGYTF.

This sequence joins TRBV9 and TRBJ2-7; 10 bases match TRBD1. Germline lookup yields CDR1 SGDLS and CDR2 YYNGEE. This CDR3 region has 14 residues. The J segment lost 5 bases and the V segment lost 0 bases, leaving 2 bases of the junction unmatched. The DNA of the CDR3 is TGTGCCAGCAGCGTAGAAGGGACAGGGGACGAGCAGTACTTC. Residues: CASSVEGTGDEQYF. Complete variable domain (other parts from reference TRBV9 and TRBJ2-7): DSGVTQTPKHLITATGQRVTLRCSPRSGDLSVYWYQQSLDQGLQFLIQYYNGEERAKGNILERFSAQQFPDLHSELNLSSLELGDSALYFCASSVEGTGDEQYFGPGTRLTVT.

V gene TRBV6-4 combines with J gene TRBJ2-3; 13 nucleotides line up with TRBD2. This CDR3 spans 20 amino acids. From germline, CDR1 is MRHNA and CDR2 SNTAGT. Germline trimming cut 0 bases from V and 2 bases from J; bases unmatched to any gene: 11. CDR3 sequence reads: CASSDSGTSGVGDLTDTQYF. CDR3 sequence (DNA): TGTGCCAGCAGTGACTCGGGGACTAGCGGGGTGGGGGACCTCACAGATACGCAGTATTTT.

V gene TRBV7-8 combines with J gene TRBJ1-1; 9 nucleotides align to TRBD1. The CDR3 runs 18 residues. The V gene end was trimmed by 3 bases and the J gene end by 0 bases; junction bases not matched to a gene: 11. Germline CDR1 and CDR2: SGHVS and FQNEAQ. CDR3 sequence reads: CASSLTGTGRFMNTEAFF. Written as DNA, the CDR3 is TGTGCCAGCAGCTTGACCGGGACAGGGAGGTTCATGAACACTGAAGCTTTCTTT.

A single count supports this clone. This sequence joins TRBV28 and TRBJ1-2, with no clear D. The V end was cut by 4 bases, the J end by 2 bases, with 8 bases between. The CDR3 length is 13 residues. Germline CDR1 MDHEN, CDR2 SYDVKM. For the CDR3, the DNA is TGTGCCAGCAGTTCGAACACCAACTATGGCTACACCTTC. This gives the protein CASSSNTNYGYTF.

This rearrangement joins TRBV10-3 to TRBJ2-6; D unresolved. Germline assignment: CDR1 ENHRY and CDR2 SYGVKD. The CDR3 is 16 residues long. Trimming left V 2 bases short and J 2 bases short, with 10 bases between. CDR3 protein: CAISEDGLTGANVLTF. CDR3 nucleotides: TGTGCCATCAGTGAGGACGGGTTAACTGGGGCCAACGTCCTGACTTTC.

There are a few counts of this clone. This chain connects TRBV15 to TRBJ1-4; D is perhaps TRBD1 (5 bases). Trimming left V 5 bases short and J 8 bases short, with 12 bases between. Germline-derived CDR1 and CDR2 are LNHNV and YYDKDF (reference sequence). CDR3 length: 13 residues. Written as DNA, the CDR3 is TGTGCCACCAGCTCCCATGGGGGGGAAAAACTGTTTTTT. Protein: CATSSHGGEKLFF.

CDR3 bases: TGTGCCAGCAGCTTAGGGGCCATCTCTGGAAACACCATATATTTT. It encodes CASSLGAISGNTIYF. This rearrangement joins TRBV7-9 to TRBJ1-3; D is unclear. The V end lost 1 base, the J end lost 0 bases, and 7 bases lay between the germline ends. CDR1 is SEHNR, CDR2 FQNEAQ, per germline (reference sequence). The CDR3 has 15 amino acids.

This clone was counted a few times. The rearrangement joins TRBV19 to TRBJ1-1; 10 nucleotides agree with TRBD1. Germline CDR1 LNHDA, CDR2 SQIVND (reference sequence). V gave up 5 bases and J gave up 0 bases; unmatched junction bases: 6. The CDR3 is made up of 16 amino acids. The CDR3 DNA reads TGTGCCAGTAGTCCCGACAGGGGGCGCTTGAACACTGAAGCTTTCTTT. Translated, it gives CASSPDRGRLNTEAFF.

This chain connects TRBV27 to TRBJ2-7; 8 nucleotides align to TRBD2. The CDR3 length is 14 residues. V shed 6 bases, J shed 4 bases, and the junction held 8 bases outside the gene matches. Germline V CDR1 and CDR2: MNHEY, SMNVEV (reference sequence). DNA for the CDR3: TGTGCCAGCAGCCCCCATGGCGGGAGGTACGAGCAGTACTTC. It is translated as CASSPHGGRYEQYF.